What follows describes a single T cell receptor beta chain. Sequence at one end of the junction differs from germline and may be a read error. Germline V gene lookup returns CDR1 SGHTA and CDR2 FQGTGA. The length of the CDR3 is 15 residues. The data were obtained in a study of CD8+CD57+ T cells in acquired aplastic anemia. Sequencing was done on patients that had shown CD8+CD57+ cell expansion by flow cytometry. Severe acquired aplastic anemia affected all patients. Blood samples were obtained from patients who had received no prior therapy. Genomic DNA acted as the template from which TCR beta VDJ combination and CDR3 sequence profiling were carried out. MiXCR was run by TCRdb on the reads, yielding one entry per CDR3 protein. In the table there are roughly 250,000 distinct CDR3 sequences, 65% to 90% of which are singletons.

The origin of this receptor is a human donor with aplastic anemia. V is TRBV7-3 and J is TRBJ2-3; 11 bases match TRBD1. Sequencing was performed on sorted CD4+, CD8+, or CD8+CD57+ T cells (not recorded which) from PBMCs. The CDR3 coding sequence is TGTGCCGGCAGCGGGACAGGGGGAGCCGCCGATACGCAGTATTTT. As protein: CAGSGTGGAADTQYF.